Each of the 11 T cell receptor beta chains below was sequenced from the same sample in a study of T-cell reconstitution after alpha-beta-depleted transplantation in children. As it was prepared, the TCRbeta library received unique molecular identifiers. TCRdb fed the PCR reads into MiXCR, producing one record per CDR3 protein. The sample lists some 550,000 distinct CDR3 sequences; 20% to 25% were seen once. The sequenced sample was PBMCs, mostly from graft donor cells, obtained 360 days after TCRalphabeta/CD19-depleted stem cell transplant. The receptors were sampled from a boy younger than two who had a stem cell transplant for acute myeloid leukemia, so the T cells may come from the graft donor.

Turning to this clonotype: A much larger clone sits a single nucleotide away, making a read error possible. This chain connects TRBV5-1 to TRBJ2-4, with D unclear. The DNA matches TRBJ2-1 better at its end, which makes the J call doubtful. This CDR3 region has 16 residues. Germline assignment: CDR1 SGHRS and CDR2 YFSETQ. The CDR3 DNA reads as TGCGCCAGCAGCTTGGCCGTGAACCCAGGCAAAAACATTCAGTTCTTC. As protein: CASSLAVNPGKNIQFF.

The V call is TRBV20-1, the J call TRBJ1-4; D unclear. Trimming cost V 6 bases and J 3 bases, with 17 bases left between them. The CDR3 loop spans 15 amino acids. Germline-derived CDR1 and CDR2 are DFQATT and SNEGSKA (reference sequence). This chain's CDR3 is CSARYHRAANEKLFF. The CDR3 bases are TGCAGTGCCAGATACCACCGGGCTGCTAATGAAAAACTGTTTTTT.

The chain uses TRBV25-1 and TRBJ2-3; 8 positions match TRBD2. CDR1 is MGHDK, CDR2 SYGVNS, per germline. The CDR3 consists of 17 residues. The V and J ends lost 0 bases and 3 bases, in that order; junction bases with no gene match: 8. The CDR3 bases are TGTGCCAGCAGTGAATACGGAGGACTAGCAGGGACAGATACGCAGTATTTT. This gives the protein CASSEYGGLAGTDTQYF.

This clonotype was recorded many times. This chain connects TRBV28 to TRBJ2-1; TRBD2 agrees at 12 bases. Germline V gene sequence: CDR1 MDHEN, CDR2 SYDVKM. J gave up 6 bases and V 2 bases, and 8 bases lay outside the gene matches. The CDR3 covers 17 residues. The CDR3 loop is CASSLLAGGRRINEQFF. The CDR3 DNA reads as TGTGCCAGCAGTTTACTAGCGGGGGGGCGTCGGATCAATGAGCAGTTCTTC.

This clonotype was seen ten or more times. This chain connects TRBV20-1 to TRBJ1-1; no reliable D call. Germline lookup yields CDR1 DFQATT and CDR2 SNEGSKA (reference sequence). The CDR3 sequence is 11 residues long. Trimming removed 3 bases from V and 4 bases from J, with 6 bases in between. The CDR3 DNA is TGCAGTGCTAGGAAGGGCACTGAAGCTTTCTTT. This codes for CSARKGTEAFF.

This chain uses TRBV10-3 with TRBJ1-1; D is perhaps TRBD1 (6 bases). Germline V CDR1 and CDR2: ENHRY, SYGVKD. The CDR3 totals 15 residues. Trimming stripped 5 bases from V and 3 bases from J, with 16 bases between. Here the CDR3 reads CAISYKGGADTEAFF. The CDR3 nucleotides read TGTGCCATCAGTTATAAGGGGGGCGCGGACACTGAAGCTTTCTTT.

V usage is TRBV12-3 or TRBV12-4 and J usage is TRBJ2-3; D unclear. There are 12 residues in the CDR3. The ends were cut back, 6 bases at V and 6 bases at J, with 10 bases in the middle. The CDR3 region is CASRDLPDTQYF. In nucleotides, the CDR3 is TGTGCCAGCAGAGATCTCCCGGATACGCAGTATTTT.

There are a few counts of this clonotype. The V and J genes are TRBV25-1 and TRBJ2-7; D unclear. Germline-derived CDR1 and CDR2 are MGHDK and SYGVNS. V was shortened by 2 bases and J by 10 bases, with 9 bases between the two germline ends. CDR3 size: 11 residues. CDR3 nucleotide sequence: TGTGCCAGCAGTGAAAATTCCGCTCAGTACTTC. It codes for CASSENSAQYF.

This clonotype was recorded a few times. This rearrangement joins TRBV12-3 or TRBV12-4 to TRBJ2-3; 9 nucleotides agree with TRBD1. The CDR3 spans 15 residues. The V gene end was trimmed by 4 bases and the J gene end by 4 bases; junction bases not matched to a gene: 6. CDR3 protein: CASSSYRGPSDTQYF. In DNA, the CDR3 is TGTGCCAGCAGTTCGTACAGGGGGCCGTCAGATACGCAGTATTTT.

This chain links TRBV10-3 with TRBJ2-3; 11 bases match TRBD2. Germline lookup yields CDR1 ENHRY and CDR2 SYGVKD. Trimming at V came to 6 bases and at J to 1 base, leaving 6 bases not matched to a gene. This CDR3 comprises 16 residues. The CDR3 coding sequence is TGTGCCATCAGCACTAGCGGGGGCCCGGGCACAGATACGCAGTATTTT. It is translated as CAISTSGGPGTDTQYF.

This clonotype was seen at least ten times. The gene calls are TRBV21-1 and TRBJ2-7. TRBV21-1 represents a pseudogene. This CDR3 comprises 13 residues. CDR3 bases: TGTGCCAGCAGCAAAGTCGGGCACGACGAGCAGTACTTC. Protein: CASSKVGHDEQYF.